These T cell receptor beta chains were read from a single sample in a study of human T cells and chemical hapten exposure. TCRdb reprocessed the RACE reads with MiXCR, giving one entry per CDR3 protein. The table has 300,000 to 450,000 distinct CDR3 sequences, about 4.8% seen once. The sample in question was whole blood, obtained in connection with sensitization to the hapten diphenylcyclopropenone (DPC). Source of these receptors: a woman aged 45-65 years with alopecia areata. Some clones in this sample may be carry-over from other donors' samples. Each CDR3 is given with its conserved first and last residue. Fields, in order: CDR3 protein, CDR3 DNA, V gene, clone size, J gene, D gene. D genes are given only for firm matches. Sizes are listed as once, few or many counts, or a class when the clone is expanded.

CDR3: CASSPLGDLYNEQFF
DNA: TGTGCCAGCAGTCCCCTGGGGGACTTGTACAATGAGCAGTTCTTC
V: TRBV6-2/TRBV6-3
size: many
J: TRBJ2-1
D: -

CDR3: CASSPGQGFYEQYF
DNA: TGCGCCAGCAGCCCGGGACAGGGGTTCTACGAGCAGTACTTC
V: TRBV4-3
size: many
J: TRBJ2-7
D: TRBD1

CDR3: CASRRLTGESETQYF
DNA: TGCGCCAGCAGGAGATTGACAGGGGAATCGGAGACCCAGTACTTC
V: TRBV5-1
size: few
J: TRBJ2-5
D: TRBD1

CDR3: CASGPDTGNTIYF
DNA: TGTGCTAGTGGGCCGGACACTGGAAACACCATATATTTT
V: TRBV12-5
size: many
J: TRBJ1-3
D: -

CDR3: CASSQDLPTTSTDTQYF
DNA: TGTGCCAGCAGCCAAGATCTCCCGACTACCAGCACAGATACGCAGTATTTT
V: TRBV3-1
size: many
J: TRBJ2-3
D: -

CDR3: CATSDGARGGYTF
DNA: TGTGCCACCAGTGATGGAGCCAGGGGCGGCTACACCTTC
V: TRBV24-1
size: many
J: TRBJ1-2
D: -

CDR3: CASNPDRLSNNEQFF
DNA: TGTGCCAGCAACCCCGACAGGTTATCCAACAATGAGCAGTTCTTC
V: TRBV6-5
size: few
J: TRBJ2-1
D: -

CDR3: CASSAPGIGQPQHF
DNA: TGTGCCAGCAGCGCCCCAGGGATCGGCCAGCCCCAGCATTTT
V: TRBV2
size: many
J: TRBJ1-5
D: -

CDR3: CASSFGGRARSSETQYF
DNA: TGTGCCAGCAGCTTTGGAGGGAGGGCCCGGAGCAGCGAGACCCAGTACTTC
V: TRBV5-5
size: many
J: TRBJ2-5
D: TRBD2

CDR3: CSARTGGARVSGYTF
DNA: TGCAGCGCCCGGACAGGGGGCGCACGGGTTAGTGGCTACACCTTC
V: TRBV29-1
size: many
J: TRBJ1-2
D: TRBD1

CDR3: CASSKDKRGHLSYEQYF
DNA: TGTGCCAGCAGCAAAGATAAGAGGGGTCATCTCTCCTACGAGCAGTACTTC
V: TRBV21-1
size: many
J: TRBJ2-7
D: -

CDR3: CASSQGSRTATNTGELFF
DNA: TGTGCCAGCAGCCAAGGTTCCCGGACAGCTACGAACACCGGGGAGCTGTTTTTT
V: TRBV3-1
size: many
J: TRBJ2-2
D: -

CDR3: CASSLRHQETQYF
DNA: TGTGCCAGCAGTTTAAGGCACCAAGAGACCCAGTACTTC
V: TRBV12-3/TRBV12-4
size: many
J: TRBJ2-5
D: -

CDR3: CASSFSSGRETQYF
DNA: TGCGCCAGCAGCTTTTCCAGCGGGAGAGAGACCCAGTACTTC
V: TRBV5-1
size: few
J: TRBJ2-5
D: TRBD2

CDR3: CASSLKGLNSPLHF
DNA: TGTGCCAGCAGCTTAAAGGGGTTAAATTCACCCCTCCACTTT
V: TRBV9
size: many
J: TRBJ1-6
D: -

CDR3: CASSQGDSPYYGYTF
DNA: TGCGCCAGCAGCCAAGGGGACAGCCCTTACTATGGCTACACCTTC
V: TRBV5-1
size: many
J: TRBJ1-2
D: TRBD1

CDR3: CASQDQAKNIQYF
DNA: TGTGCCAGCCAGGACCAGGCCAAAAACATTCAGTACTTC
V: TRBV25-1
size: many
J: TRBJ2-4
D: -

CDR3: CASSLSLGNEKLFF
DNA: TGTGCCAGCAGTTTATCGCTCGGGAATGAAAAACTGTTTTTT
V: TRBV27
size: many
J: TRBJ1-4
D: -

CDR3: CASSSGRGEQYF
DNA: TGTGCCAGCAGCTCGGGCCGCGGGGAGCAGTACTTC
V: TRBV5-4
size: many
J: TRBJ2-7
D: -

CDR3: CASTPSGGTGELFF
DNA: TGTGCCAGCACCCCGAGTGGGGGAACCGGGGAGCTGTTTTTT
V: TRBV7-9
size: many
J: TRBJ2-2
D: -